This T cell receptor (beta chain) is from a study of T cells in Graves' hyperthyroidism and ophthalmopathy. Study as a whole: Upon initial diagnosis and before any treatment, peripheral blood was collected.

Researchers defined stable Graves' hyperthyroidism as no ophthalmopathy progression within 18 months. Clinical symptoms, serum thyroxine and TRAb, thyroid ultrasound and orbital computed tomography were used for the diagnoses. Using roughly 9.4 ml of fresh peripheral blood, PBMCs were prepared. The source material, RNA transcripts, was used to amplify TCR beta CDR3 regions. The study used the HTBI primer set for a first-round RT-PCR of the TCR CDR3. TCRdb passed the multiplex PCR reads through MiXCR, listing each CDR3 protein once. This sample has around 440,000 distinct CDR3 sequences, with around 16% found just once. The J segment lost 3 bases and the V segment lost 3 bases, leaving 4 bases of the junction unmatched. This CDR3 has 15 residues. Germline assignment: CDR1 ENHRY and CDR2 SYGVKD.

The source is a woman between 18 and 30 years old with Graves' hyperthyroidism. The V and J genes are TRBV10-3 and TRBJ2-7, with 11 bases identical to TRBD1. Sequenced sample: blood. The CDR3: CAISEGGTGGYEQYF. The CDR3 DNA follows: TGTGCCATCAGTGAAGGGGGGACAGGGGGCTACGAGCAGTACTTC.